The 19 T cell receptor beta chains listed next were all sequenced from one sample in a study of cytomegalovirus exposure and HLA in healthy donors. PCR primers comprised 60 Vbeta and 13 Jbeta primers. The table came from immunoSEQ multiplex PCR; TCRdb's copy has only in-frame clones and leaves some out. The sample has some 110,000 clones, 74% seen once. Input material: PBMCs. The origin of the receptors is a man aged 30 to 39 in good health and CMV-seropositive.

For the CDR3, the DNA is TGCGCCAGCGGGGGGGATAGAGGCGATCAGCCCCAGCATTTT. Amino acids: CASGGDRGDQPQHF. V usage is TRBV23-1 and J usage is TRBJ1-5, with a tentative D call TRBD1 (5 bases). TRBV23-1 is an ORF; its function is uncertain. V was cut by 8 bases and J by 5 bases, with 16 bases left in between. The CDR3 runs to 14 residues.

The chain carries TRBV4-1 and TRBJ1-2; D is possibly TRBD1 (5 bases). This CDR3 contains 14 residues. V was pared by 6 bases and J by 3 bases, with 14 bases between. Germline V CDR1 and CDR2: MGHRA, YSYEKL. The CDR3 sequence is CASSSGKGDYGYTF. Written as DNA, the CDR3 is TGCGCCAGCAGTTCAGGGAAAGGGGACTATGGCTACACCTTC.

The rearrangement uses TRBV6-5 and TRBJ1-2; no definite D call. CDR1 is MNHEY, CDR2 SVGAGI, per germline. Between the trimmed V and J ends, which lost 7 bases and 3 bases, there was a span of 15 bases. The CDR3 runs 14 residues. In DNA, the CDR3 is TGTGCCAGCACCCCTTCTCGGGATCACTATGGCTACACCTTC. Its protein product is CASTPSRDHYGYTF.

The chain recombines TRBV19 with TRBJ2-7; 8 nucleotides agree with TRBD1. This CDR3 is built from 14 residues. CDR1 is LNHDA, CDR2 SQIVND, per germline (reference sequence). Trimming removed 3 bases from V and 1 base from J; junction bases left unmatched: 2. CDR3 DNA: TGTGCCAGTAGTATGACAGGGGAGTCCTACGAGCAGTACTTC. The encoded protein is CASSMTGESYEQYF.

The CDR3 reads CASSQEDTPNTEAFF. The CDR3 DNA reads as TGCGCCAGCAGCCAGGAAGACACCCCGAACACTGAAGCTTTCTTT. This chain links TRBV4-3 with TRBJ1-1; D unclear. The V and J ends lost 3 bases and 1 base respectively, with 12 bases between them. Germline loops: CDR1 LGHNA, CDR2 YSLEER. The CDR3 sequence is 15 residues long.

The chain has TRBV5-1 and TRBJ1-2; weak D call: TRBD1 (6 bases). Trimming shortened V by 0 bases and J by 2 bases, and 11 bases separated the two germline ends. Germline CDR1 is SGHRS and CDR2 is YFSETQ. This CDR3 contains 15 residues. Here the CDR3 reads CASSLDRVKNYGYTF. The DNA for the CDR3 is TGCGCCAGCAGCTTGGACAGGGTAAAGAACTATGGCTACACCTTC.

The chain links TRBV5-4 to TRBJ2-7; D might be TRBD2 (6 bases). The length of the CDR3 is 15 residues. V was clipped by 4 bases and J by 0 bases, with 14 bases between them. Germline V gives CDR1 SGHNT, CDR2 YYREEE (reference sequence). The CDR3 coding sequence is TGTGCCAGCAGCGCCGCGGGACGGAGCTCCTACGAGCAGTACTTC. It codes for CASSAAGRSSYEQYF.

This chain connects TRBV6-5 to TRBJ2-5; D unclear. V dropped 2 bases and J dropped 2 bases, with 9 bases sitting between them. The CDR3 is 14 amino acids. The germline CDR1 and CDR2 sequences are MNHEY and SVGAGI. CDR3: CASSYLPEQETQYF. In DNA form, the CDR3 reads TGTGCCAGCAGTTACCTCCCAGAACAAGAGACCCAGTACTTC.

This clone was observed a few times. The genes are TRBV6-1 and TRBJ1-1; tentatively, D is TRBD1 (6 bases). Looked up from germline, CDR1 is MNHNS and CDR2 is SASEGT. The CDR3 has 14 residues. The ends were cut back, 6 bases at V and 6 bases at J, with 17 bases in the middle. CDR3 nucleotides: TGTGCCAGCAGGCCGGACAGATACAGGCCTGAAGCTTTCTTT. This translates into CASRPDRYRPEAFF.

The V gene is TRBV4-2, the J gene TRBJ2-1; 7 bases are a match to TRBD2. The CDR3 totals 16 residues. The V segment lost 4 bases and the J segment 0 bases; nucleotides outside the gene matches: 6. Germline CDR1 LGHNA, CDR2 YNFKEQ. The CDR3 DNA reads as TGTGCCAGCAGCCGCGCGGGGGACCGCTCCTACAATGAGCAGTTCTTC. Amino acid sequence: CASSRAGDRSYNEQFF.

CDR3 coding DNA: TGTGCCAGAAGCTTTCACAGCTATGGCTACACCTTC. As protein: CARSFHSYGYTF. The chain uses TRBV5-3 and TRBJ1-2; D unclear. TRBV5-3 is flagged as an ORF with uncertain function. The V end lost 2 bases, the J end lost 4 bases, and 6 bases lay between the germline ends. CDR3 length equals 12 residues.

This clone was counted between two and nine times. The chain uses TRBV18 and TRBJ2-1, with 8 nucleotides matching TRBD2. This CDR3 has 15 residues. The germline V gene has CDR1 KGHSH and CDR2 LQKENI. The J segment lost 7 bases and the V segment lost 5 bases, leaving 10 bases of the junction unmatched. The CDR3 DNA reads as TGTGCCAGCTCAGCGGGACTAGAAGGGGCTAATGAGCAGTTCTTC. This sequence encodes CASSAGLEGANEQFF.

The rearrangement uses TRBV20-1 and TRBJ2-1, with 7 nucleotides matching TRBD1. Germline CDR1 reads DFQATT; CDR2 reads SNEGSKA (reference sequence). This CDR3 contains 11 residues. The ends lost 7 bases at V and 7 bases at J; junction bases unmatched: 4. The CDR3 sequence is CSGDRQNEQFF. The CDR3 bases are TGCAGTGGGGACAGACAGAATGAGCAGTTCTTC.

The chain couples TRBV28 to TRBJ1-2, with a weak D call TRBD1 (6 bases). With 9 bases removed from V and 8 bases from J, the gap between germline ends came to 19 bases. The CDR3 is 13 residues long. Germline CDR1 is MDHEN and CDR2 is SYDVKM. The CDR3 bases are TGTGCCAGTGACACAAAACAGGGTCACGGCTACACCTTC. Its protein is CASDTKQGHGYTF.

Notes on this clone: One end of the junction varies from germline; a read error may be responsible. The chain recombines TRBV7-9 with TRBJ2-7, with 7 positions matching TRBD1. The CDR3 runs 16 residues. Germline CDR1 SEHNR, CDR2 FQNEAQ (reference sequence). In nucleotides, the CDR3 is TGTTCCAGCAGCAATTTCGGACAGGACTTCTCCTACGAGCAGTACTTC. The encoded protein is CSSSNFGQDFSYEQYF.

The chain has TRBV7-9 and TRBJ1-6; D gene ambiguous. V lost 2 bases to trimming and J lost 6 bases, with 8 bases between them. The germline V gene encodes CDR1 SEHNR and CDR2 FQNEAQ (reference sequence). The CDR3 covers 14 residues. This CDR3 reads CASSLSRGNSPLHF. The CDR3 nucleotides read TGTGCCAGCAGCTTATCGCGCGGTAATTCACCCCTCCACTTT.

This chain uses TRBV5-1 with TRBJ1-2; TRBD1 agrees at 7 bases. The germline V gene encodes CDR1 SGHRS and CDR2 YFSETQ. The CDR3 extends over 15 amino acids. The ends lost 0 bases at V and 5 bases at J; junction bases unmatched: 7. DNA for the CDR3: TGCGCCAGCAGCTTGGTTGCAGGGGGAGAGTATGGCTACACCTTC. Its protein product is CASSLVAGGEYGYTF.

CDR3 sequence (DNA): TGTGCTAGTGGTTTGGGCCTTACAGGGGGGACCGGGGAGCTGTTTTTT. Translation: CASGLGLTGGTGELFF. The chain joins TRBV12-5 to TRBJ2-2, with 8 positions matching TRBD1. V trimming: 1 base; J trimming: 5 bases; junction bases outside the gene matches: 6. CDR1 LGHNT and CDR2 FRNRAP come from the germline V gene. The CDR3 spans 16 residues.

This rearrangement joins TRBV6-5 to TRBJ1-2, with 8 positions matching TRBD1. Losses at the gene ends were 5 bases for V and 2 bases for J; bases not matched to a gene: 7. The length of the CDR3 is 15 residues. Germline V gene lookup returns CDR1 MNHEY and CDR2 SVGAGI. This CDR3 is CASSQPGGLNYGYTF. The CDR3 DNA reads as TGTGCCAGCAGTCAACCAGGGGGCCTAAACTATGGCTACACCTTC.